This T cell receptor (beta chain) was recorded in a study of blood T cell repertoires in COVID-19. Study-wide background: T cells, B-cell-depleted T cells, or PBMCs provided the cDNA or gDNA that served as material.

Measured with immunoSEQ multiplex PCR; TCRdb has only the in-frame clones, and not every one. The table has 150,000 to 200,000 clones, more than 85% seen once. Germline V lookup: CDR1 SGHRS, CDR2 YFSETQ. V lost 0 bases, J lost 3 bases, and 12 bases stayed unmatched. This CDR3 comprises 17 residues. The sequenced material came from PBMCs or T cells enriched from blood (not recorded which). The chain couples TRBV5-1 to TRBJ2-7; 7 nucleotides agree with TRBD2. The TCR sequence derives from a human donor with acute COVID-19. The donor label of this sample is uncertain. CDR3 sequence: CASSLASGVAGNYEQYF. CDR3 DNA sequence: TGCGCCAGCAGCTTGGCCTCCGGGGTAGCGGGCAACTACGAGCAGTACTTC.